This entry lists 30 T cell receptor beta chains sequenced from one sample in a study of shared clonotypes between healthy human individuals. The assay was immunoSEQ multiplex PCR, and TCRdb's table has in-frame clones only and misses some. The sample consists of 2 million to 2.5 million clones, 80% to 95% of them appearing once. Sequences were obtained from naive CD4+ T cells from PBMCs. Subset denoted: CD45RA+ positively selected. The receptor set was obtained from a man aged 18 to 29 in good health. Some clones in this sample may be carry-over from other donors' samples.

This clone was detected only once. This rearrangement joins TRBV6-1 to TRBJ2-6, with 8 bases that match TRBD1. There are 21 residues in the CDR3. Germline V gene sequence: CDR1 MNHNS, CDR2 SASEGT. With V trimmed by 2 bases and J by 0 bases, 15 bases remained unmatched. The chain's CDR3 is CASSELSFRTGSFSGANVLTF. In nucleotides, the CDR3 is TGTGCCAGCAGTGAACTATCGTTTAGGACAGGGAGTTTCTCTGGGGCCAACGTCCTGACTTTC.

The chain joins TRBV18 to TRBJ2-1; 7 bases line up with TRBD1. V lost 3 bases to trimming and J lost 6 bases; unmatched junction nucleotides: 14. This CDR3 contains 17 residues. Germline loops: CDR1 KGHSH, CDR2 LQKENI. In DNA, the CDR3 is TGTGCCAGCTCACCGATCTCTGGACAGGCCTGGGGCAATGAGCAGTTCTTC. Amino acid sequence: CASSPISGQAWGNEQFF.

This chain joins TRBV2 and TRBJ2-5; possibly TRBD2 for D (5 bases). Germline lookup yields CDR1 SNHLY and CDR2 FYNNEI. V was pared by 6 bases and J by 4 bases, with 12 bases between. The CDR3 consists of 13 residues. CDR3 sequence (DNA): TGTGCCAGCAGCCCGGCGGGTTTAGAGACCCAGTACTTC. Amino acid sequence: CASSPAGLETQYF.

In regard to this clone: Relative to the germline gene, one junction end is altered; a read error may explain this. Other nucleotide sequences in the sample specify the same CDR3. The chain combines TRBV7-2 with TRBJ1-5; D may be TRBD1 (5 bases). The CDR3 extends over 13 amino acids. Germline CDR1 reads SGHTA; CDR2 reads FQGNSA. The CDR3, as DNA: TGTGCCAGCAGCCTAGCCTGGGGGCAGCCCCAGCATTTT. This encodes CASSLAWGQPQHF.

V gene TRBV11-2 combines with J gene TRBJ2-7; maybe TRBD2 (5 bases). CDR3 length equals 17 residues. CDR1 is SGHAT and CDR2 is FQNNGV in the germline V gene. Trimming pared 5 bases from V and 2 bases from J, leaving 22 bases between. CDR3 bases: TGTGCCAGCAGCCTCATCAGGAGAGAGTTGAGGGCCTACGAGCAGTACTTC. Protein: CASSLIRRELRAYEQYF.

V is TRBV15 and J is TRBJ2-3, with no clear D. Trimming left V 0 bases short and J 2 bases short, with 3 bases between. Germline V gene sequence: CDR1 LNHNV, CDR2 YYDKDF (reference sequence). This CDR3 is 13 amino acids long. In nucleotides, the CDR3 is TGTGCCACCAGCAGAGATGTCACAGATACGCAGTATTTT. Protein sequence: CATSRDVTDTQYF.

V is TRBV11-2 and J is TRBJ2-7; TRBD2 might be the D (6 bases). Trimming left V 3 bases short and J 0 bases short, with 9 bases between. CDR1 and CDR2 (germline): SGHAT, FQNNGV. There are 14 residues in the CDR3. CDR3 nucleotides: TGTGCCAGCAGCTTCTACGGGAGCTCCTACGAGCAGTACTTC. Protein sequence: CASSFYGSSYEQYF.

The chain links TRBV28 to TRBJ2-2; TRBD2 aligns across 7 bases. The CDR3 runs 16 residues. After removal of 5 bases from V and 1 base from J, the junction contained 7 bases not matched to a gene. Germline V CDR1 and CDR2: MDHEN, SYDVKM. The CDR3, as DNA: TGTGCCAGCAGTCCCGGGACTACTCTGAACACCGGGGAGCTGTTTTTT. Residues: CASSPGTTLNTGELFF.

The CDR3 loop is CASSPYTPEKLFF. CDR3 DNA sequence: TGTGCCAGCAGCCCCTACACCCCCGAAAAACTGTTTTTT. V and J are TRBV16 and TRBJ1-4; D unresolved. Germline V lookup: CDR1 KGHSY, CDR2 FQNENV. V lost 4 bases, J lost 8 bases, and 11 bases lay in between. This CDR3 is 13 amino acids long.

CDR3 coding DNA: TGTGCCACCTTGTCGGGGGGGAGTAACTATGGCTACACCTTC. Protein product: CATLSGGSNYGYTF. The V call is TRBV6-5, the J call TRBJ1-2, with D perhaps TRBD1 (5 bases). This CDR3 spans 14 amino acids. Germline CDR1 MNHEY, CDR2 SVGAGI. Trimming shortened V by 10 bases and J by 1 base, and 16 bases separated the two germline ends.

The chain links TRBV2 to TRBJ2-2; the D gene is possibly TRBD2 (5 bases). In germline, CDR1 is SNHLY, CDR2 FYNNEI. V shed 6 bases and J shed 5 bases, with 10 bases lying between them. The CDR3 contains 13 residues. Here the CDR3 reads CASSSEVTGELFF. The DNA of the CDR3 is TGTGCCAGCAGCTCGGAGGTTACCGGGGAGCTGTTTTTT.

The chain couples TRBV7-2 to TRBJ1-3; no reliable D call. The V end lost 2 bases, the J end lost 0 bases, and 8 bases lay between the germline ends. Germline V CDR1 and CDR2: SGHTA, FQGNSA. This CDR3 is 15 amino acids long. CDR3: CASSLRSYSGNTIYF. As DNA, the CDR3 is TGTGCCAGCAGCTTAAGGAGCTACTCTGGAAACACCATATATTTT.

In this sample, this clone turned up once. This chain connects TRBV19 to TRBJ2-7; 7 nucleotides match TRBD1. After removal of 6 bases from V and 4 bases from J, the junction contained 12 bases not matched to a gene. Germline CDR1 and CDR2: LNHDA and SQIVND (reference sequence). The CDR3 extends over 15 amino acids. Here the CDR3 DNA reads TGTGCCAGTAGCACCGCCACAGGGGTCTCTTACGAGCAGTACTTC. It encodes CASSTATGVSYEQYF. Filled out from reference TRBV19 and TRBJ2-7, the complete variable domain reads DGGITQSPKYLFRKEGQNVTLSCEQNLNHDAMYWYRQDPGQGLRLIYYSQIVNDFQKGDIAEGYSVSREKKESFPLTVTSAQKNPTAFYLCASSTATGVSYEQYFGPGTRLTVT.

This clone was seen just once. This rearrangement joins TRBV7-2 to TRBJ2-5; D might be TRBD2 (7 bases). From germline, CDR1 is SGHTA and CDR2 FQGNSA. The V and J ends lost 5 bases and 4 bases respectively, with 20 bases between them. The CDR3 contains 16 residues. CDR3 amino acids: CASSPWGGGARETQYF. As DNA, the CDR3 is TGTGCCAGCAGCCCCTGGGGGGGCGGGGCAAGAGAGACCCAGTACTTC.

V gene TRBV28 combines with J gene TRBJ2-7; 7 nucleotides align to TRBD2. J lost 7 bases, V lost 8 bases, and 14 bases had no gene match. The germline V gene has CDR1 MDHEN and CDR2 SYDVKM. The CDR3 totals 14 residues. DNA for the CDR3: TGTGCCAGCGCAATTTCTATACTAGCGTGGGAGCAGTACTTC. Its protein product is CASAISILAWEQYF. Full variable domain (missing parts from reference TRBV28 and TRBJ2-7): DVKVTQSSRYLVKRTGEKVFLECVQDMDHENMFWYRQDPGLGLRLIYFSYDVKMKEKGDIPEGYSVSREKKERFSLILESASTNQTSMYLCASAISILAWEQYFGPGTRLTVT.

This clone was seen just once. V is TRBV4-1 and J is TRBJ2-7; D perhaps matches TRBD1 (6 bases). V lost 0 bases and J lost 3, with 9 bases in between. This CDR3 is built from 14 residues. Germline V CDR1 and CDR2: MGHRA, YSYEKL. CDR3 in amino acids: CASSQDQQGYEQYF. In DNA form, the CDR3 reads TGCGCCAGCAGCCAAGATCAACAGGGCTACGAGCAGTACTTC.

The chain couples TRBV7-2 to TRBJ1-1, with unresolved D. This CDR3 contains 13 residues. V was cut by 5 bases and J by 2 bases, with 9 bases left in between. The V gene's germline CDR1 is SGHTA and CDR2 FQGNSA. The CDR3 bases are TGTGCCAGCAGCCCGGGATTTAACACTGAAGCTTTCTTT. It encodes CASSPGFNTEAFF.

This chain uses TRBV30 with TRBJ1-1; 12 nucleotides align to TRBD1. Unmatched junction bases numbered 18, after V lost 8 bases and J lost 5 bases. Looked up from germline, CDR1 is GTSNPN and CDR2 is SVGIG (reference sequence). This CDR3 is built from 17 residues. This chain's CDR3 is CATARIRDRGPATEAFF. The CDR3 DNA follows: TGTGCCACCGCCCGAATCCGGGACAGGGGGCCGGCGACTGAAGCTTTCTTT.

V is TRBV30 and J is TRBJ2-1; TRBD1 or TRBD2 may be the D gene (5 bases each). CDR1 and CDR2 from the germline V gene are GTSNPN and SVGIG (reference sequence). The V gene lost 2 bases and the J gene lost 9 bases, with 14 bases spanning the gap. The CDR3 totals 13 residues. CDR3 region: CAWSLSRDGEQFF. The CDR3 DNA is TGTGCCTGGAGTCTCAGCCGGGACGGTGAGCAGTTCTTC.

V is TRBV5-5 and J is TRBJ2-3; perhaps TRBD2 as D (5 bases). CDR1 SGHKS and CDR2 YYEKEE come from the germline V gene (reference sequence). This CDR3 is built from 16 residues. Trimming shortened V by 4 bases and J by 0 bases, and 15 bases separated the two germline ends. The CDR3 loop is CASSALSGTSTDTQYF. The DNA of the CDR3 is TGTGCCAGCAGCGCACTCAGCGGAACTAGCACAGATACGCAGTATTTT.

V and J are TRBV29-1 and TRBJ2-3, with 8 bases that match TRBD2. CDR3 size: 18 residues. The germline V gene has CDR1 SQVTM and CDR2 ANQGSEA. The junction had 19 bases not matched to a gene; V was cut back by 6 bases and J by 2 bases. The CDR3 region is CSVGTLAGLPRATDTQYF. The DNA for the CDR3 is TGCAGCGTCGGGACGCTAGCGGGTCTTCCCCGGGCCACAGATACGCAGTATTTT.

The CDR3 loop is CSGSGSSGNTIYF. CDR3 sequence (DNA): TGCAGCGGCTCAGGGAGCTCTGGAAACACCATATATTTT. This rearrangement joins TRBV29-1 to TRBJ1-3, with D possibly matching TRBD1 (5 bases). V was trimmed by 7 bases and J by 0 bases, leaving 10 bases between them. This CDR3 comprises 13 residues. Per the germline V gene, CDR1 is SQVTM and CDR2 is ANQGSEA. The full variable domain, in which reference TRBV29-1 and TRBJ1-3 provide the parts outside the CDR3, is SAVISQKPSRDICQRGTSLTIQCQVDSQVTMMFWYRQQPGQSLTLIATANQGSEATYESGFVIDKFPISRPNLTFSTLTVSNMSPEDSSIYLCSGSGSSGNTIYFGEGSWLTVV.

The chain has TRBV6-1 and TRBJ1-1; tentatively, D is TRBD1 (5 bases). Trimming left V 3 bases short and J 1 base short, with 12 bases between. The germline CDR1 and CDR2 sequences are MNHNS and SASEGT. The CDR3 length is 15 residues. The CDR3 loop is CASSELGRKNTEAFF. DNA for the CDR3: TGTGCCAGCAGTGAGCTGGGACGGAAGAACACTGAAGCTTTCTTT.

Comment on this clone: Additional DNA sequences in this sample encode the identical CDR3. This chain joins TRBV7-9 and TRBJ1-2; 7 bases match TRBD1. V was clipped by 5 bases and J by 8 bases; unmatched bases: 8. Germline V gene sequence: CDR1 SEHNR, CDR2 FQNEAQ (reference sequence). The CDR3 covers 13 residues. CDR3 bases: TGTGCCAGCAGCCCGACAGGGTCCGGCGGCTACACCTTC. Amino acids: CASSPTGSGGYTF.

On this clone: This specimen includes other DNA sequences encoding the same CDR3. V is TRBV28 and J is TRBJ2-7; 9 bases line up with TRBD2. There are 12 residues in the CDR3. V gave up 2 bases and J gave up 7 bases; unmatched junction bases: 0. Germline values: CDR1 MDHEN, CDR2 SYDVKM. CDR3 loop: CASSLAGGEQYF. CDR3 sequence (DNA): TGTGCCAGCAGTTTAGCGGGAGGGGAGCAGTACTTC. Based on the CDR3 plus reference TRBV28 and TRBJ2-7, the full variable domain is DVKVTQSSRYLVKRTGEKVFLECVQDMDHENMFWYRQDPGLGLRLIYFSYDVKMKEKGDIPEGYSVSREKKERFSLILESASTNQTSMYLCASSLAGGEQYFGPGTRLTVT.

This clone occurred a few times. The chain recombines TRBV7-9 with TRBJ1-2; D gene uncertain. CDR1 SEHNR and CDR2 FQNEAQ come from the germline V gene (reference sequence). The CDR3 contains 14 residues. With 4 bases removed from V and 3 bases from J, the gap between germline ends came to 12 bases. The CDR3 nucleotides read TGTGCCAGCAGCTCCCCCATTGAGGACTATGGCTACACCTTC. It encodes CASSSPIEDYGYTF.

The chain employs TRBV7-3 and TRBJ2-1, with TRBD1 matching 8 bases. Trimming took 6 bases from V and 7 from J; bases not matched to a gene: 8. Germline CDR1 and CDR2: SGHTA and FQGTGA. The CDR3 runs 14 residues. The CDR3 nucleotides are TGTGCCAGCAGTACAGGACAGGGAGGAAATGAGCAGTTCTTC. It encodes CASSTGQGGNEQFF.

V is TRBV7-9 and J is TRBJ1-2; TRBD1 agrees at 9 bases. V lost 11 bases, J lost 6 bases, and 19 bases stayed unmatched. This CDR3 has 16 amino acids. CDR1 is SEHNR and CDR2 is FQNEAQ in the germline V gene (reference sequence). In DNA, the CDR3 is TGTGCCGGGGGACAGGGTCAGCCCGGACTCACGGATGGCTACACCTTC. This encodes CAGGQGQPGLTDGYTF.

CDR3 DNA: TGCGCCAGCAGTCGCGCCAGAGCCCCGTTGGGCAAAAACATTCAGTACTTC. This encodes CASSRARAPLGKNIQYF. This rearrangement joins TRBV5-1 to TRBJ2-4; D is unresolved. The germline V gene has CDR1 SGHRS and CDR2 YFSETQ. There are 17 residues in the CDR3. Trimming took 5 bases from V and 3 from J, leaving 21 bases between them.

The chain combines TRBV28 with TRBJ2-3; D is possibly TRBD1 or TRBD2 (6 bases each). V shed 5 bases and J shed 6 bases, with 15 bases lying between them. The germline V gene has CDR1 MDHEN and CDR2 SYDVKM. This CDR3 region has 14 residues. CDR3 DNA sequence: TGTGCCAGCAGTCCCAAGGGGGGTGGGGATACGCAGTATTTT. It yields the protein CASSPKGGGDTQYF.